These T cell receptor beta chains were read from a single sample in a study of cytomegalovirus exposure and HLA in healthy donors. Repertoires were generated with immunoSEQ multiplex PCR, while TCRdb's copy carries only in-frame clones and drops some. The sample yields under 150,000 clones, approximately 80% seen once. The specimen sequenced was PBMCs. These receptors were collected from a man over 45 in good health and CMV-seronegative. CDR3s include the opening cysteine and the closing phenylalanine or tryptophan. The D gene is left open where the match is weak. The size entry is marked missing in some rows and otherwise reads once, few, many or a size class.

D: TRBD1
V: TRBV5-5
length: 17
J: TRBJ1-4
size: .
DNA: TGTGCCACCCAGGCGGGCCCAGGGGGGTCCACTAATGAAAAACTGTTTTTT
CDR3: CATQAGPGGSTNEKLFF

D: .
V: TRBV4-1
length: 16
J: TRBJ2-7
size: .
DNA: TGCGCCAGCAGCCAACTTCAGGGATACTTCACCTACGAGCAGTACTTC
CDR3: CASSQLQGYFTYEQYF

D: TRBD2
V: TRBV5-1
length: 15
J: TRBJ2-5
size: .
DNA: TGCGCCAGCAGCTCTACCGGGACTACCGAAGAGACCCAGTACTTC
CDR3: CASSSTGTTEETQYF

D: .
V: TRBV6-5
length: 14
J: TRBJ1-1
size: once
DNA: TGTGCCAGCAGTTCACCGGCCACGGGGACTGAAGCTTTCTTT
CDR3: CASSSPATGTEAFF

D: .
V: TRBV5-1
length: 16
J: TRBJ2-2
size: .
DNA: TGCGCCAGCAGCTTGTTTGCGGGGGCACCAACCGGGGAGCTGTTTTTT
CDR3: CASSLFAGAPTGELFF

D: TRBD2
V: TRBV6-1
length: 15
J: TRBJ2-5
size: .
DNA: TGTGCCAGCAGCCCCCCAGCGGGGGGGCCCGGGACCCAGTACTTC
CDR3: CASSPPAGGPGTQYF

D: TRBD2
V: TRBV11-2
length: 15
J: TRBJ2-7
size: .
DNA: TGTGCCAGCAGTCTTAGCGGGGGCTCTTCCTACGAGCAGTACTTC
CDR3: CASSLSGGSSYEQYF

D: .
V: TRBV10-1
length: 15
J: TRBJ2-2
size: .
DNA: TGCGCCAGCAGTGAAGGGGCCCATAACACCGGGGAGCTGTTTTTT
CDR3: CASSEGAHNTGELFF

D: .
V: TRBV6-5
length: 16
J: TRBJ2-1
size: .
DNA: TGTGCCAGCAGTTACGGCGGGGGCCTATCCTACAATGAGCAGTTCTTC
CDR3: CASSYGGGLSYNEQFF

D: .
V: TRBV9
length: 13
J: TRBJ1-2
size: once
DNA: TGTGCCAGCAGCGGGGACTCTAACTATGGCTACACCTTC
CDR3: CASSGDSNYGYTF

D: .
V: TRBV4-1
length: 16
J: TRBJ2-2
size: once
DNA: TGCGCCAGCAGCCAAGACGTGGCAGCGAACACCGGGGAGCTGTTTTTT
CDR3: CASSQDVAANTGELFF

D: TRBD1
V: TRBV5-1
length: 15
J: TRBJ1-2
size: .
DNA: TGCGCCAGCAGCTTACAAGTGGACAGGGGAAGCGGCTACACCTTC
CDR3: CASSLQVDRGSGYTF

D: TRBD1
V: TRBV5-1
length: 17
J: TRBJ1-4
size: .
DNA: TGCGCCAGCAGCTTGGGGGCAGGGGGCCCGGCACAGGAAAAACTGTTTTTT
CDR3: CASSLGAGGPAQEKLFF

D: .
V: TRBV5-6
length: 16
J: TRBJ2-3
size: .
DNA: TGTGCCAGCAGCTTGAATTTCGGGGGATTCACAGATACGCAGTATTTT
CDR3: CASSLNFGGFTDTQYF

D: .
V: TRBV9
length: 17
J: TRBJ2-3
size: .
DNA: TGTGCCAGCAGCGTAACTGGAGGGGGGGCGAGGACAGATACGCAGTATTTT
CDR3: CASSVTGGGARTDTQYF

D: TRBD1
V: TRBV4-1
length: 17
J: TRBJ2-6
size: .
DNA: TGCGCCAGCAGCCCATCCGGGACAGCCTCTGGGGCCAACGTCCTGACTTTC
CDR3: CASSPSGTASGANVLTF

D: TRBD1
V: TRBV29-1
length: 14
J: TRBJ2-7
size: .
DNA: TGCAGCGTTGGTGAGGGACAGGGCTCCTACGAGCAGTACTTC
CDR3: CSVGEGQGSYEQYF

D: TRBD1
V: TRBV11-3
length: 15
J: TRBJ2-5
size: .
DNA: TGTGCCAGCAGCTTACGGACAGGGGGCTCGGAGACCCAGTACTTC
CDR3: CASSLRTGGSETQYF

D: .
V: TRBV5-1
length: 16
J: TRBJ1-4
size: .
DNA: TGCGCCAGCAGCTTTATGGCGACAGACATGAATGAAAAACTGTTTTTT
CDR3: CASSFMATDMNEKLFF

D: .
V: TRBV11-2
length: 11
J: TRBJ2-1
size: .
DNA: TGTGCCAGCAGCTTACTCCAGGAGCAGTTCTTC
CDR3: CASSLLQEQFF

D: .
V: TRBV7-3
length: 14
J: TRBJ2-2
size: .
DNA: TGTGCCAGCAGCCCCACAGGGATTGAAAGGGAGCTGTTTTTT
CDR3: CASSPTGIERELFF

D: TRBD2
V: TRBV7-9
length: 16
J: TRBJ2-3
size: once
DNA: TGTGCCAGCAGCACGCGGACTAGCGGGGACACAGATACGCAGTATTTT
CDR3: CASSTRTSGDTDTQYF

D: TRBD2
V: TRBV11-3
length: 16
J: TRBJ2-1
size: .
DNA: TGTGCCAGCAGCCAGGGGCCAGCGGGGGGGCTAAGGGAGCAGTTCTTC
CDR3: CASSQGPAGGLREQFF

D: .
V: TRBV30
length: 16
J: TRBJ2-6
size: .
DNA: TGTGCCTGGAGTCTAATTGGGGCCTCTGGGGCCAACGTCCTGACTTTC
CDR3: CAWSLIGASGANVLTF

D: .
V: TRBV7-9
length: 12
J: TRBJ2-7
size: .
DNA: TGTTCCAGCAGCGCCAGCGGGTACGAGCAGTACTTC
CDR3: CSSSASGYEQYF

D: .
V: TRBV5-1
length: 14
J: TRBJ2-5
size: .
DNA: TGCGCCAGCAGCTTTATGACAGGACAAGAGACCCAGTACTTC
CDR3: CASSFMTGQETQYF

D: .
V: TRBV5-5
length: 13
J: TRBJ2-5
size: many
DNA: TGTGCCAGCAGCTTGGAGGAGGGGAGGACCCAGTACTTC
CDR3: CASSLEEGRTQYF

D: TRBD1
V: TRBV5-6
length: 15
J: TRBJ2-7
size: once
DNA: TGTGCCAGCAGCCCCCGGGACAGAAGGACCTACGAGCAGTACTTC
CDR3: CASSPRDRRTYEQYF

D: .
V: TRBV21-1
length: 18
J: TRBJ2-7
size: .
DNA: TGTGCCAGCAGCCTCGGACTAGCGGGGGAACCCTACGCGAGGGAGCAGTACTTC
CDR3: CASSLGLAGEPYAREQYF

D: .
V: TRBV19
length: 15
J: TRBJ2-2
size: .
DNA: TGTGCCAGTAGCCCCGCAGAAATGAACACCGGGGAGCTGTTTTTT
CDR3: CASSPAEMNTGELFF

D: TRBD1
V: TRBV27
length: 16
J: TRBJ2-7
size: .
DNA: TGTGCCAGCAGTATGGGCAGGGGGCGAGGTTCCTACGAGCAGTACTTC
CDR3: CASSMGRGRGSYEQYF

D: .
V: TRBV5-1
length: 15
J: TRBJ1-1
size: .
DNA: TGCGCCAGCAGCTTGCAGGCAGCTCTGAACACTGAAGCTTTCTTT
CDR3: CASSLQAALNTEAFF

D: TRBD1
V: TRBV7-2
length: 15
J: TRBJ2-7
size: once
DNA: TGTGCCAGCAGATCACCGGGACAGGGATCGGGCGAGCAGTACTTC
CDR3: CASRSPGQGSGEQYF

D: .
V: TRBV6-6
length: 10
J: TRBJ1-5
size: few
DNA: TGTGCCAGCTCTCCGGGGCCCCAGCATTTT
CDR3: CASSPGPQHF

D: .
V: TRBV11-2
length: 15
J: TRBJ2-2
size: .
DNA: TGTGCCAGCAGCTCCGGGACAATCGACACCGGGGAGCTGTTTTTT
CDR3: CASSSGTIDTGELFF

D: .
V: TRBV6-6
length: 16
J: TRBJ1-1
size: .
DNA: TGTGCCAGCAGTTCACCGGGACACGACCTAACCTATGAAGCTTTCTTT
CDR3: CASSSPGHDLTYEAFF

D: TRBD1
V: TRBV18
length: 15
J: TRBJ2-7
size: once
DNA: TGTGCCAGCTCACCAGGACAGGCCCTCTCCTACGAGCAGTACTTC
CDR3: CASSPGQALSYEQYF

D: .
V: TRBV10-3
length: 16
J: TRBJ2-6
size: .
DNA: TGTGCCATCAGTGAGTCCCCCGGGGCTGGGGCCAACGTCCTGACTTTC
CDR3: CAISESPGAGANVLTF

D: .
V: TRBV7-2
length: 16
J: TRBJ2-2
size: .
DNA: TGTGCCAGCAGTTCTCAACCGCGAGGAAACACCGGGGAGCTGTTTTTT
CDR3: CASSSQPRGNTGELFF

D: .
V: TRBV2
length: 11
J: TRBJ2-7
size: .
DNA: TGTGCCAGCAATTACTTCTACGAGCAGTACTTC
CDR3: CASNYFYEQYF

D: TRBD1
V: TRBV15
length: 14
J: TRBJ1-1
size: few
DNA: TGTGCCACCAGCAGTCACAGGGGGGGCACTGAAGCTTTCTTT
CDR3: CATSSHRGGTEAFF

D: TRBD1
V: TRBV7-8
length: 15
J: TRBJ1-2
size: .
DNA: TGTGCCAGCAGCGTCCAACAGGGGAGTCTAGACGGCTACACCTTC
CDR3: CASSVQQGSLDGYTF

D: TRBD1
V: TRBV30
length: 17
J: TRBJ1-6
size: .
DNA: TGTGCCTGGACCGCCGGGACAGGGGGCTTCTATAATTCACCCCTCCACTTT
CDR3: CAWTAGTGGFYNSPLHF

D: .
V: TRBV7-8
length: 15
J: TRBJ1-6
size: .
DNA: TGTGCCAGCAGCTTACACGGGCGGGTTAATTCACCCCTCCACTTT
CDR3: CASSLHGRVNSPLHF

D: .
V: TRBV6-5
length: 14
J: TRBJ2-3
size: .
DNA: TGTGCCAGCAGTTACAAGGGGGGCACAGATACGCAGTATTTT
CDR3: CASSYKGGTDTQYF

D: TRBD1
V: TRBV10-3
length: 16
J: TRBJ1-2
size: .
DNA: TGTGCCATCAGTGAGTCCACGGGGACAGCATTCTATGGCTACACCTTC
CDR3: CAISESTGTAFYGYTF

D: .
V: TRBV13
length: 15
J: TRBJ1-2
size: .
DNA: TGTGCCAGCAGCTCAGTAGGGGTGATTAACTATGGCTACACCTTC
CDR3: CASSSVGVINYGYTF

D: TRBD2
V: TRBV2
length: 15
J: TRBJ2-1
size: .
DNA: TGTGCCAGCAGCCCCGGGACTAGCGGGGGAAATGAGCAGTTCTTC
CDR3: CASSPGTSGGNEQFF

D: .
V: TRBV5-1
length: 15
J: TRBJ2-2
size: .
DNA: TGCGCCAGCAGCCCCCGCGTGGCGAACACCGGGGAGCTGTTTTTT
CDR3: CASSPRVANTGELFF

D: .
V: TRBV7-2
length: 15
J: TRBJ2-1
size: .
DNA: TGTGCCAGCAGCTTAGAAGGGGGGGCATACAATGAGCAGTTCTTC
CDR3: CASSLEGGAYNEQFF